These 24 T cell receptor beta chains originate from one sample sequenced in a study of OX40 agonist ivuxolimab in advanced cancers. Using immunoSEQ multiplex PCR, the repertoire was profiled, and TCRdb retains in-frame clones only, with some absent. The data hold about 94,000 clones, with around nine tenths observed a single time. The specimen was CD4+ or CD8+ T cells sorted from blood, collected in a trial of the OX40 agonist ivuxolimab. The receptors shown here come from an adult with an advanced solid tumor such as melanoma, head and neck, liver or kidney cancer.

To note about this clone: The junction departs from germline at one end; a sequencing error may be responsible. This sequence joins TRBV6-6 and TRBJ1-1; D not resolved. CDR3 size: 11 residues. CDR1 and CDR2 from the germline V gene are MNHNY and SVGAGI (reference sequence). This chain's CDR3 is CASSYSTGAFF. CDR3 nucleotides: TGTGCCAGCAGTTACTCCACTGGAGCTTTCTTT.

The V call is TRBV19, the J call TRBJ2-1, with 8 bases aligning to TRBD2. There are 15 residues in the CDR3. Trimming removed 7 bases from V and 2 bases from J; junction bases left unmatched: 7. CDR1 and CDR2 from the germline V gene are LNHDA and SQIVND (reference sequence). Here the CDR3 reads CASTPGAGAYNEQFF. In nucleotides, the CDR3 is TGTGCCAGTACCCCGGGAGCGGGAGCCTACAATGAGCAGTTCTTC.

The rearrangement joins TRBV4-2 to TRBJ1-3; possibly TRBD1 for D (6 bases). Trimming took off 3 bases at V and 4 bases at J, with 16 bases between the two ends. Germline CDR1 and CDR2: LGHNA and YNFKEQ. The CDR3 loop spans 16 amino acids. The DNA of the CDR3 is TGTGCCAGCAGCCAGAATACAGGGAACTCCGGAAACACCATATATTTT. Encoded protein: CASSQNTGNSGNTIYF.

The J gene is TRBJ1-2, the V gene TRBV30; D is ambiguous. CDR3 size: 14 residues. Deletions cut 2 bases from V and 4 bases from J, with 14 bases between. Germline V gene lookup returns CDR1 GTSNPN and CDR2 SVGIG (reference sequence). CDR3 bases: TGTGCCTGGAGTCCGAAACGCCTAACCTATGGCTACACCTTC. Its translation is CAWSPKRLTYGYTF.

The rearrangement links TRBV12-2 to TRBJ2-1; the table's TRBD2 call for D was not verified on the DNA. TRBV12-2 is deemed a pseudogene. CDR3 size: 16 residues. Here the CDR3 DNA reads TGTGCAAGTCGCTCGCTAGGACTAGTCTCCTACAATGAGCAGTTCTTC. Translating gives CASRSLGLVSYNEQFF.

This chain connects TRBV7-2 to TRBJ2-7; D gene ambiguous. The CDR3 runs 15 residues. Germline V gene sequence: CDR1 SGHTA, CDR2 FQGNSA. Trimming took off 3 bases at V and 0 bases at J, with 12 bases between the two ends. This CDR3 reads CASSLRSRFSYEQYF. For the CDR3, the DNA is TGTGCCAGCAGCTTGCGCTCCAGGTTCTCCTACGAGCAGTACTTC.

The chain recombines TRBV2 with TRBJ2-7, with D hard to call. Germline CDR1 is SNHLY and CDR2 is FYNNEI. Trimming cost V 2 bases and J 4 bases, with 3 bases left between them. CDR3 length equals 11 residues. Written as DNA, the CDR3 is TGTGCCAGCAGTGAAATGTACGAGCAGTACTTC. Amino acids: CASSEMYEQYF.

This chain joins TRBV5-4 and TRBJ1-2, with D uncertain. The CDR3 is made up of 15 amino acids. Germline CDR1 SGHNT, CDR2 YYREEE (reference sequence). V was clipped by 2 bases and J by 1 base, with 12 bases between them. CDR3 region: CASSLEAGFNYGYTF. The CDR3 bases are TGTGCCAGCAGCTTAGAGGCGGGGTTTAACTATGGCTACACCTTC.

This chain connects TRBV30 to TRBJ1-6, with 7 bases identical to TRBD1. The CDR3 is 14 amino acids. With 7 bases clipped from V and 7 bases from J, the junction kept 10 bases outside the gene matches. CDR1 is GTSNPN and CDR2 is SVGIG in the germline V gene (reference sequence). In DNA form, the CDR3 reads TGTGCCTCCTCCCAGGGGGTGCGAAATTCACCCCTCCACTTT. Translated: CASSQGVRNSPLHF.

V and J are TRBV7-2 and TRBJ2-2; D uncertain. CDR1 is SGHTA and CDR2 is FQGNSA in the germline V gene. V lost 2 bases, J lost 0 bases, and 10 bases lay in between. This CDR3 spans 16 amino acids. CDR3 coding DNA: TGTGCCAGCAGCTTACGGAGCGCCACGAACACCGGGGAGCTGTTTTTT. It yields the protein CASSLRSATNTGELFF. Full variable domain (remainder filled in from reference TRBV7-2 and TRBJ2-2): GAGVSQSPSNKVTEKGKDVELRCDPISGHTALYWYRQSLGQGLEFLIYFQGNSAPDKSGLPSDRFSAERTGGSVSTLTIQRTQQEDSAVYLCASSLRSATNTGELFFGEGSRLTVL.

V usage is TRBV7-9 and J usage is TRBJ1-2; TRBD1 aligns across 7 bases. The CDR3 has 15 amino acids. In germline, CDR1 is SEHNR, CDR2 FQNEAQ (reference sequence). Germline trimming cut 2 bases from V and 6 bases from J; bases unmatched to any gene: 9. The CDR3, as DNA: TGTGCCAGCAGCTTAAGCCAGGGGGGTGTAAATGGCTACACCTTC. Protein product: CASSLSQGGVNGYTF.

The chain combines TRBV19 with TRBJ1-2; D unclear. Germline V gene lookup returns CDR1 LNHDA and CDR2 SQIVND (reference sequence). V gave up 5 bases and J gave up 3 bases, with 13 bases separating them. The CDR3 runs to 14 residues. CDR3 DNA sequence: TGTGCCAGTAGTCTGAGGGATACGGACTATGGCTACACCTTC. Residues: CASSLRDTDYGYTF. The entire variable domain, with the rest obtained from reference TRBV19 and TRBJ1-2, is as follows: DGGITQSPKYLFRKEGQNVTLSCEQNLNHDAMYWYRQDPGQGLRLIYYSQIVNDFQKGDIAEGYSVSREKKESFPLTVTSAQKNPTAFYLCASSLRDTDYGYTFGSGTRLTVV.

The chain joins TRBV5-1 to TRBJ1-6; the D gene is possibly TRBD1 (5 bases). The V gene lost 2 bases and the J gene lost 6 bases, with 9 bases spanning the gap. CDR1 and CDR2 (germline): SGHRS, YFSETQ. The CDR3 contains 14 residues. CDR3 protein: CASSLQDSNSPLHF. The CDR3 DNA reads TGCGCCAGCAGCTTACAGGATTCTAATTCACCCCTCCACTTT.

The chain links TRBV27 to TRBJ1-2, with D perhaps matching TRBD1 (6 bases). CDR3 length: 15 amino acids. CDR1 is MNHEY, CDR2 SMNVEV, per germline (reference sequence). The V and J ends lost 6 bases and 4 bases respectively, with 18 bases between them. The DNA of the CDR3 is TGTGCCAGCAGCCGAAGCACAGGGTCGGCCTATGGCTACACCTTC. Residues: CASSRSTGSAYGYTF.

The chain uses TRBV11-2 and TRBJ2-7; D possibly corresponds to TRBD2 (5 bases). The CDR3 is 15 amino acids. CDR1 is SGHAT, CDR2 FQNNGV, per germline. With 5 bases removed from V and 8 bases from J, the gap between germline ends came to 22 bases. CDR3 amino acids: CASSGLRTPAGQQYF. The CDR3 nucleotides are TGTGCCAGCAGCGGGCTAAGGACCCCCGCGGGCCAGCAGTACTTC. The whole variable domain, filled in from reference TRBV11-2 and TRBJ2-7, reads EAGVAQSPRYKIIEKRQSVAFWCNPISGHATLYWYQQILGQGPKLLIQFQNNGVVDDSQLPKDRFSAERLKGVDSTLKIQPAKLEDSAVYLCASSGLRTPAGQQYFGPGTRLTVT.

This rearrangement joins TRBV6-5 to TRBJ2-1, with D tentatively TRBD2 (5 bases). Germline V gene data show CDR1 as MNHEY and CDR2 as SVGAGI. This CDR3 has 11 amino acids. V dropped 5 bases and J dropped 10 bases, with 9 bases sitting between them. CDR3 residues: CASSLAHEQFF. As DNA, the CDR3 is TGTGCCAGCAGTCTAGCTCACGAGCAGTTCTTC.

V usage is TRBV6-5 and J usage is TRBJ1-2; D not certain. The CDR3 contains 13 residues. V was pared by 4 bases and J by 3 bases, with 9 bases between. Germline lookup yields CDR1 MNHEY and CDR2 SVGAGI. The CDR3 loop reads CASSFGRDYGYTF. CDR3 bases: TGTGCCAGCAGTTTCGGACGGGACTATGGCTACACCTTC.

This chain links TRBV18 with TRBJ2-5; 7 nucleotides align to TRBD1. This CDR3 is built from 16 residues. Germline CDR1 and CDR2: KGHSH and LQKENI. Trimming removed 6 bases from V and 5 bases from J; junction bases left unmatched: 15. CDR3 DNA: TGTGCCAGCTCCCCATATCGGACAGGCATAAAGGAGACCCAGTACTTC. It yields the protein CASSPYRTGIKETQYF. Looking up the rest from reference TRBV18 and TRBJ2-5 gives the full variable domain: NAGVMQNPRHLVRRRGQEARLRCSPMKGHSHVYWYRQLPEEGLKFMVYLQKENIIDESGMPKERFSAEFPKEGPSILRIQQVVRGDSAAYFCASSPYRTGIKETQYFGPGTRLLVL.

V is TRBV6-1 and J is TRBJ1-2, with a tentative D call TRBD1 (5 bases). CDR1 and CDR2 (germline): MNHNS, SASEGT. The CDR3 has 15 amino acids. The V gene lost 4 bases and the J gene lost 5 bases, with 17 bases spanning the gap. CDR3 coding DNA: TGTGCCAGCAGTGCAGAACAGGATGGTGTGTATGGCTACACCTTC. Translated, it gives CASSAEQDGVYGYTF.

This clone was detected once. This chain connects TRBV4-3 to TRBJ2-7; D not resolved. V dropped 0 bases and J dropped 6 bases, with 15 bases sitting between them. This CDR3 contains 15 residues. Germline loops: CDR1 LGHNA, CDR2 YSLEER. Written as DNA, the CDR3 is TGCGCCAGCAGCCAAGATCCTGGCACTTTTTCCGAGCAGTACTTC. It yields the protein CASSQDPGTFSEQYF.

CDR3 in DNA: TGTGCCAGCAGTCTGGACTATTTCCAAGAGACCCAGTACTTC. It specifies CASSLDYFQETQYF. The V call is TRBV6-1, the J call TRBJ2-5; possible D gene TRBD2, 6 bases. The CDR3 length is 14 residues. Per germline, CDR1 MNHNS and CDR2 SASEGT. The V end lost 5 bases, the J end lost 1 base, and 11 bases lay between the germline ends.

A single count supports this clone. The rearrangement joins TRBV10-3 to TRBJ1-1; 7 bases are shared with TRBD1. Germline V gene lookup returns CDR1 ENHRY and CDR2 SYGVKD. CDR3 length: 14 residues. V lost 4 bases to trimming and J lost 7 bases; unmatched junction nucleotides: 9. The CDR3 DNA reads TGTGCCATCAGTGGTGGACAGGTTCCCGGTGAAGCTTTCTTT. The encoded protein is CAISGGQVPGEAFF.

The chain combines TRBV30 with TRBJ2-1, with D possibly being TRBD2 (6 bases). The CDR3 covers 16 residues. CDR1 is GTSNPN and CDR2 is SVGIG in the germline V gene (reference sequence). V was shortened by 1 base and J by 3 bases, with 16 bases between the two germline ends. The CDR3 here is CAWSGLREAGYNEQFF. CDR3 in DNA: TGTGCCTGGAGTGGTCTGAGGGAAGCGGGCTACAATGAGCAGTTCTTC.

The chain carries TRBV5-6 and TRBJ2-7, with 8 bases that match TRBD1. This CDR3 has 14 residues. The V gene end was trimmed by 3 bases and the J gene end by 2 bases; junction bases not matched to a gene: 4. Germline CDR1 and CDR2: SGHDT and YYEEEE. As DNA, the CDR3 is TGTGCCAGCAGCTCGACAGGGGAAACCTACGAGCAGTACTTC. Translation gives CASSSTGETYEQYF.